This T cell receptor (beta chain) came from a study of PD-1 blockade in mismatch repair-deficient tumors. Study overall: Enrolled about 2013-2016, patients had progressing, pretreated mismatch repair-deficient cancers of about twelve types.

TCRs were sequenced from three patients responding to pembrolizumab. Findings of the study overall: Tumor-resident clones, often absent from pretreatment blood, expanded after pembrolizumab and then contracted.

This table comes from immunoSEQ multiplex PCR, and its TCRdb copy is limited to in-frame clones, with some not included. The sample has about 100,000 clones, approximately 83% seen once. The CDR3 sequence is 11 residues long. Per the germline V gene, CDR1 is MNHEY and CDR2 is SVGAGI. Trimming took 8 bases from V and 9 from J, leaving 13 bases between them. On this clone itself: Its antigen is undetermined.

The chain is built from TRBV6-5 and TRBJ1-1, with D possibly being TRBD1 (5 bases). The sequencing used peripheral blood, collected approximately 8 months after starting pembrolizumab. The sequence derives from an adult with mismatch repair-deficient cancer. The CDR3 loop is CASCRGGKAFF. CDR3 nucleotides: TGTGCCAGCTGCCGTGGGGGTAAAGCTTTCTTT.